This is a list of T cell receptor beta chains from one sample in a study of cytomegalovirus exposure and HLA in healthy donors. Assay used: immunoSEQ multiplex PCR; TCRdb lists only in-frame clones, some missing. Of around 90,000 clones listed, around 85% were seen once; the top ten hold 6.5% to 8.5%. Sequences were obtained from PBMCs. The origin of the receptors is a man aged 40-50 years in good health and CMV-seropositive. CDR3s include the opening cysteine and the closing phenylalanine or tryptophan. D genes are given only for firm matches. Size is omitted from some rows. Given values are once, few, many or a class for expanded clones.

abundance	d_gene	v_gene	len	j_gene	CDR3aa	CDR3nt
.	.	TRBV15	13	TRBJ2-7	CATSRDRGYEQYF	TGTGCCACCAGCAGAGATAGGGGCTACGAGCAGTACTTC
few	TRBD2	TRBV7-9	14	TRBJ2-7	CASSLVPGGYEQYF	TGTGCCAGCAGCTTAGTCCCGGGAGGTTACGAGCAGTACTTC
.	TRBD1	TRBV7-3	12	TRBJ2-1	CASSRDRGEQFF	TGTGCCAGCAGCCGTGACAGGGGGGAGCAGTTCTTC
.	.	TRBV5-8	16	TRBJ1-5	CASSFGGGWSNQPQHF	TGTGCCAGCAGCTTCGGGGGGGGCTGGAGCAATCAGCCCCAGCATTTT
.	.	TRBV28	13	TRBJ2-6	CASSAGGANVLTF	TGTGCCAGCAGTGCGGGGGGGGCCAACGTCCTGACTTTC
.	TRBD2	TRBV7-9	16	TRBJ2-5	CASSQRLALGSETQYF	TGTGCCAGCAGCCAGAGACTAGCCCTTGGGTCGGAGACCCAGTACTTC
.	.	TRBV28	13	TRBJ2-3	CASSLGAQDTQYF	TGTGCCAGCAGTTTGGGGGCCCAAGATACGCAGTATTTT
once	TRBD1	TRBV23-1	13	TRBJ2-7	CASSWDRGLEQYF	TGCGCCAGCAGCTGGGACAGGGGGCTTGAGCAGTACTTC
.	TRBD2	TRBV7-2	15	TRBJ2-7	CASSLEWAGAYEQYF	TGTGCCAGCAGCTTAGAATGGGCGGGAGCCTACGAGCAGTACTTC
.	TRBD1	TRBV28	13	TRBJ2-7	CASKAGGRYEQYF	TGTGCCAGCAAGGCAGGGGGCAGGTACGAGCAGTACTTC
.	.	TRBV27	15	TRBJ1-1	CASSSAGTLNTEAFF	TGTGCCAGCAGTTCTGCGGGCACACTGAACACTGAAGCTTTCTTT
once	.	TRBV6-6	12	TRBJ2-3	CASSLGADTQYF	TGTGCCAGCAGTTTAGGGGCAGATACGCAGTATTTT
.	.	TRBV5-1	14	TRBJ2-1	CASVRGGGYNEQFF	TGCGCCAGCGTCAGGGGCGGGGGCTACAATGAGCAGTTCTTC
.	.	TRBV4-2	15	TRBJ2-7	CASSQYHKETYEQYF	TGTGCCAGCAGCCAATACCACAAGGAGACCTACGAGCAGTACTTC
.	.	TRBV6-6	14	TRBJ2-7	CASSYTQIIYEQYF	TGTGCCAGCAGTTATACACAGATCATCTACGAGCAGTACTTC
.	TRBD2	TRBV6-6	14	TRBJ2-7	CASSFTAGADEQYF	TGTGCCAGCAGTTTTACTGCGGGAGCCGACGAGCAGTACTTC
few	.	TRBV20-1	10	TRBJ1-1	CSASQAEAFF	TGCAGTGCTAGTCAGGCTGAAGCTTTCTTT
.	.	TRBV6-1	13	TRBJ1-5	CASTIRVPQPQHF	TGTGCCAGCACCATCCGGGTACCACAGCCCCAGCATTTT
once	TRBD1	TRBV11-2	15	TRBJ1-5	CASSSGQGENQPQHF	TGTGCCAGCAGCTCGGGACAGGGGGAGAATCAGCCCCAGCATTTT
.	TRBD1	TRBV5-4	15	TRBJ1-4	CASSISGGSGEKLFF	TGTGCCAGCAGCATCTCAGGGGGATCGGGTGAAAAACTGTTTTTT
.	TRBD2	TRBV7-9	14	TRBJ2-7	CASSSGLAGHEQYF	TGTGCCAGCAGCTCGGGACTAGCGGGCCACGAGCAGTACTTC
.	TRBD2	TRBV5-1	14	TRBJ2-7	CASSHQTSSYEQYF	TGCGCCAGCAGCCACCAGACTAGCAGCTACGAGCAGTACTTC
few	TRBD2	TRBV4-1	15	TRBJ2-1	CASSQDLSGGSEQFF	TGCGCCAGCAGCCAAGACCTTAGCGGGGGGAGTGAGCAGTTCTTC
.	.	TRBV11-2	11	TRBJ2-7	CASSPSTEQYF	TGTGCCAGCAGCCCGAGTACCGAGCAGTACTTC
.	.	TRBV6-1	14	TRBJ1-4	CASSSGTQNEKLFF	TGTGCCAGCAGTTCCGGGACACAAAATGAAAAACTGTTTTTT
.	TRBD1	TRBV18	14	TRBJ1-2	CASSVGGGLYGYTF	TGTGCCAGCTCAGTTGGAGGGGGCTTGTATGGCTACACCTTC